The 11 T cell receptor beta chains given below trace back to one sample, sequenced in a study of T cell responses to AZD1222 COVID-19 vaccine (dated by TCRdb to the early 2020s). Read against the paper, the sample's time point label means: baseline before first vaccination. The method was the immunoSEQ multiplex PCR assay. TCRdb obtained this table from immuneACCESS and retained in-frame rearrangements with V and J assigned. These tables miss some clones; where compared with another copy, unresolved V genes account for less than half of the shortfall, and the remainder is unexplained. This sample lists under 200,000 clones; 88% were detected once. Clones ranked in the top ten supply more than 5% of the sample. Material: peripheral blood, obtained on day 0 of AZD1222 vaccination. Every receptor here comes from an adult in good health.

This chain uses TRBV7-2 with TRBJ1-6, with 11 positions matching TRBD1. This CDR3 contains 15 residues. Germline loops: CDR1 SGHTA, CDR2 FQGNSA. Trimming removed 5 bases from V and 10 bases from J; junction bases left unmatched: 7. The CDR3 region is CASSLGQGAGSPLHF. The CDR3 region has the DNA TGTGCCAGCAGCCTAGGACAGGGGGCGGGCTCACCCCTCCACTTT.

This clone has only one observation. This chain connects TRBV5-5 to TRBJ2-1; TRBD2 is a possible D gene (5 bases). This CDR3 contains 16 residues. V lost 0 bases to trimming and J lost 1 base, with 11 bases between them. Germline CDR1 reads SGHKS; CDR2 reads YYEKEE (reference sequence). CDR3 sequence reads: CASSLGLAHSYNEQFF. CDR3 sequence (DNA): TGTGCCAGCAGCTTGGGCCTAGCCCATTCCTACAATGAGCAGTTCTTC.

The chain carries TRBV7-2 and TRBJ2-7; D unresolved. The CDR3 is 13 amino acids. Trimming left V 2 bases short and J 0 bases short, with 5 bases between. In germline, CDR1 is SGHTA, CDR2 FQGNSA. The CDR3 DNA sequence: TGTGCCAGCAGCTTACCAGGCTCCTACGAGCAGTACTTC. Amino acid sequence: CASSLPGSYEQYF.

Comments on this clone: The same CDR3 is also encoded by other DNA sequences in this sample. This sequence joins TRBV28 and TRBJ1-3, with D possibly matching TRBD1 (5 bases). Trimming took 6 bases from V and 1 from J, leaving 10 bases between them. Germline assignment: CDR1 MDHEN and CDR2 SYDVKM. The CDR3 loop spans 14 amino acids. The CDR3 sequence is CASSPGGSGNTIYF. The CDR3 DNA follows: TGTGCCAGCAGCCCCGGGGGTTCTGGAAACACCATATATTTT.

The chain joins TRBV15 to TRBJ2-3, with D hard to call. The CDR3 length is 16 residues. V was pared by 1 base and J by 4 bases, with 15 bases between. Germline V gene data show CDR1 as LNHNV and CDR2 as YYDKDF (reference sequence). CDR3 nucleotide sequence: TGTGCCACCAGCAGAGTGGGCAGGTTTGTCGCAGATACGCAGTATTTT. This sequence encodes CATSRVGRFVADTQYF.

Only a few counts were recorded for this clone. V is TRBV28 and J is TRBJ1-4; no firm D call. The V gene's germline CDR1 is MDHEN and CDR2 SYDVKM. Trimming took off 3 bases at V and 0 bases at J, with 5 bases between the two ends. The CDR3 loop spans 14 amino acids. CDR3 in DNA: TGTGCCAGCAGTTTCGCACCAACTAATGAAAAACTGTTTTTT. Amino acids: CASSFAPTNEKLFF. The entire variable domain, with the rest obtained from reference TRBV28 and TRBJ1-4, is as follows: DVKVTQSSRYLVKRTGEKVFLECVQDMDHENMFWYRQDPGLGLRLIYFSYDVKMKEKGDIPEGYSVSREKKERFSLILESASTNQTSMYLCASSFAPTNEKLFFGSGTQLSVL.

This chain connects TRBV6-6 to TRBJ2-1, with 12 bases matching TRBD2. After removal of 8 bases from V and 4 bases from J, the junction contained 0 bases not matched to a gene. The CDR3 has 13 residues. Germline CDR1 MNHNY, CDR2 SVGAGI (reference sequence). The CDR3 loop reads CASGLAGYNEQFF. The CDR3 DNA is TGTGCCAGCGGACTAGCGGGATACAATGAGCAGTTCTTC.

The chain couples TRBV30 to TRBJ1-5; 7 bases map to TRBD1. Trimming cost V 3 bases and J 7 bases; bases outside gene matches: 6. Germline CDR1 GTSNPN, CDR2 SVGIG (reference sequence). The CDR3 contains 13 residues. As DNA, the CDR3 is TGTGCCTGGAGCCCACAGGGGAGACAGCCCCAGCATTTT. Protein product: CAWSPQGRQPQHF. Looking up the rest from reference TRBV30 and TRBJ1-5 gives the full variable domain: SQTIHQWPATLVQPVGSPLSLECTVEGTSNPNLYWYRQAAGRGLQLLFYSVGIGQISSEVPQNLSASRPQDRQFILSSKKLLLSDSGFYLCAWSPQGRQPQHFGDGTRLSIL.

The CDR3 DNA sequence: TGTGCCAGCAGCCAAGATAGCGGGAGAAGGAATGAGCAGTTCTTC. Protein sequence: CASSQDSGRRNEQFF. J is TRBJ2-1 and V is TRBV14; TRBD2 matches 9 bases. The germline V gene has CDR1 SGHDN and CDR2 FVKESK. J gave up 7 bases and V 0 bases, and 4 bases lay outside the gene matches. The CDR3 is made up of 15 amino acids.

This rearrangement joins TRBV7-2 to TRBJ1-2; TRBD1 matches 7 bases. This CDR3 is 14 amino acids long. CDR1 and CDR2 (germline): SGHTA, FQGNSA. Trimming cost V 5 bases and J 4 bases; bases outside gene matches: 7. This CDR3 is CASSPGQESYGYTF. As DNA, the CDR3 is TGTGCCAGCAGCCCCGGACAGGAAAGCTATGGCTACACCTTC.

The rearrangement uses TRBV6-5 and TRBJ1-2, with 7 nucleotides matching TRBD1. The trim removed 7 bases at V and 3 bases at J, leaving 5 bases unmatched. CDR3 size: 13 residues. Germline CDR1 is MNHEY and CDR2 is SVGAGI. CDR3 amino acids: CASKTGLYYGYTF. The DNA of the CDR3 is TGTGCCAGCAAGACAGGGCTGTACTATGGCTACACCTTC.